This TCR beta chain was documented in a study of T cell repertoires in cytomegalovirus infection. Study observations and caveats: Ex vivo, HLA-C-restricted CMV-specific TCR beta clonotypes prevailed over the rest of the response. Carriers of CMV and the relevant HLA type were discriminated by public TCR beta frequency.

The CDR3 contains 15 residues. Germline V gives CDR1 MNHNS, CDR2 SASEGT. V shed 1 base and J shed 2 bases, with 9 bases lying between them. TCRdb analysed the reads with MiXCR anew, one entry per CDR3 protein. In the table there are some 560,000 distinct CDR3 sequences, over 35% of which are singletons. This clonotype was seen only a few times. What it binds is unknown. The sequence came from a human donor in good health (CMV status not recorded). Some clones in this sample may be carry-over from other donors' samples. The J gene is TRBJ2-1, the V gene TRBV6-1; D call uncertain. Sequenced here: cultured PBMCs, sampled from culture after CMV antigen stimulation. This CDR3 reads CASSEGIVPYNEQFF. CDR3 nucleotide sequence: TGTGCCAGCAGTGAAGGGATAGTACCCTACAATGAGCAGTTCTTC.